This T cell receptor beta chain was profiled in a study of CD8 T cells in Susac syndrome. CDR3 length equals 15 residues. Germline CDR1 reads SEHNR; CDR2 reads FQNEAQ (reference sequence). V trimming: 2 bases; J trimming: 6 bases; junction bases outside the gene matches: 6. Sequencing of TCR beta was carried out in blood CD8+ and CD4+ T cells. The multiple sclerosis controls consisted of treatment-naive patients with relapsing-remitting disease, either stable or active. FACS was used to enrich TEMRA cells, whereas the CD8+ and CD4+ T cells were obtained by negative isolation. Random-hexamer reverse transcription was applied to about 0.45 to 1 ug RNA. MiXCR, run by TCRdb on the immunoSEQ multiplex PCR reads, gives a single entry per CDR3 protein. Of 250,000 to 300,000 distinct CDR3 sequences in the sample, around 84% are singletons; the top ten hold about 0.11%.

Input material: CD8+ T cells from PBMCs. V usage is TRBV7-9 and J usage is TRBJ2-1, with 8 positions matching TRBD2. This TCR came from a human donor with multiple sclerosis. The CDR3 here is CASSLSGRRFNEQFF. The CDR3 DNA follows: TGTGCCAGCAGCTTAAGCGGGAGAAGGTTCAATGAGCAGTTCTTC. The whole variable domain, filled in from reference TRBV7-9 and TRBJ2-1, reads DTGVSQNPRHKITKRGQNVTFRCDPISEHNRLYWYRQTLGQGPEFLTYFQNEAQLEKSRLLSDRFSAERPKGSFSTLEIQRTEQGDSAMYLCASSLSGRRFNEQFFGPGTRLTVL.